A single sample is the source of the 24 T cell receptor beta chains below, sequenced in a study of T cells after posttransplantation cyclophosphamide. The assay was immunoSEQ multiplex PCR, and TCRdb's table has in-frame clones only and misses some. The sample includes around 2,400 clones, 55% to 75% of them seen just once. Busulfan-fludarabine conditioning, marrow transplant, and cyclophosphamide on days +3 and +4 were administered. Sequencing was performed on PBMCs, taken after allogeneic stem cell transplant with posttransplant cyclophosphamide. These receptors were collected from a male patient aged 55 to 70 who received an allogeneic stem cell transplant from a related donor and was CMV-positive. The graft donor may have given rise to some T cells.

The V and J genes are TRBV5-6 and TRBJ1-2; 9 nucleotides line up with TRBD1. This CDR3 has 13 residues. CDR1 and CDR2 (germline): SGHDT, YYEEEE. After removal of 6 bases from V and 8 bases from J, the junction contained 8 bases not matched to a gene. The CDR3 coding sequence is TGTGCCAGCAACATACAGGGGGCGGGAGGCTACACCTTC. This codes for CASNIQGAGGYTF.

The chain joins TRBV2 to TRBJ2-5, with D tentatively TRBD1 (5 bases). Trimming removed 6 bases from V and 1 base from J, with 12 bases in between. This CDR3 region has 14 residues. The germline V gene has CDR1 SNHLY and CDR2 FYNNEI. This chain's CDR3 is CASRKTAIQETQYF. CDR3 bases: TGTGCCAGCAGAAAGACAGCGATCCAAGAGACCCAGTACTTC.

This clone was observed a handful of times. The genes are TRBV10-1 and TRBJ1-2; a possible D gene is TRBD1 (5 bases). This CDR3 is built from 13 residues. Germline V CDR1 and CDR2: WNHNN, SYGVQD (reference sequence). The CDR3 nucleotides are TGCGCACCCCTGGGGGGGTTTAACTATGGCTACACCTTC. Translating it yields CAPLGGFNYGYTF.

The CDR3 DNA follows: TGCGCCAGCAGCTTGCCCGGCGGAGGTTCTGGGGCCAACGTCCTGACTTTC. It encodes CASSLPGGGSGANVLTF. The chain is built from TRBV5-1 and TRBJ2-6; D might be TRBD2 (5 bases). This CDR3 comprises 17 residues. Germline V gives CDR1 SGHRS, CDR2 YFSETQ. Trimming removed 1 base at V and 1 base at J, with 12 bases between. The complete variable domain, with remaining parts taken from reference TRBV5-1 and TRBJ2-6, reads KAGVTQTPRYLIKTRGQQVTLSCSPISGHRSVSWYQQTPGQGLQFLFEYFSETQRNKGNFPGRFSGRQFSNSRSEMNVSTLELGDSALYLCASSLPGGGSGANVLTFGAGSRLTVL.

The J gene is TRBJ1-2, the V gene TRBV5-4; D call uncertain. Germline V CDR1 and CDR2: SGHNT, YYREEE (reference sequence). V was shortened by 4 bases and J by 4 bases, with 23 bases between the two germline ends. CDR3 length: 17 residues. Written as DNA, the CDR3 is TGTGCCAGCAGCCAGAGGGTTGGACGGTGGATGTTCTATGGCTACACCTTC. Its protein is CASSQRVGRWMFYGYTF.

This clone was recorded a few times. This CDR3 reads CARDNRGNTEAFF. The CDR3 nucleotides are TGTGCCCGGGATAACAGGGGGAACACTGAAGCTTTCTTT. V gene TRBV30 combines with J gene TRBJ1-1; the match to TRBD1 covers 7 bases. There are 13 residues in the CDR3. Germline V gene sequence: CDR1 GTSNPN, CDR2 SVGIG (reference sequence). After removal of 8 bases from V and 1 base from J, the junction contained 7 bases not matched to a gene. Full variable domain (outside the CDR3, taken from reference TRBV30 and TRBJ1-1): SQTIHQWPATLVQPVGSPLSLECTVEGTSNPNLYWYRQAAGRGLQLLFYSVGIGQISSEVPQNLSASRPQDRQFILSSKKLLLSDSGFYLCARDNRGNTEAFFGQGTRLTVV.

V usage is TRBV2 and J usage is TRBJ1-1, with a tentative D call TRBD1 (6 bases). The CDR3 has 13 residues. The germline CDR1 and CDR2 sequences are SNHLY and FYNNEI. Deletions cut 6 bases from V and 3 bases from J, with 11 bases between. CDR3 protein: CASSRGPYTEAFF. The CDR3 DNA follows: TGTGCCAGCAGCAGGGGACCCTACACTGAAGCTTTCTTT.

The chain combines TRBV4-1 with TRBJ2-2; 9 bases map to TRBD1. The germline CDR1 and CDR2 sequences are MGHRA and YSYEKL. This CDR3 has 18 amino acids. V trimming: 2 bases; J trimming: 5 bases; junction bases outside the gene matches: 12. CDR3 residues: CASSQWKGDRAKTGELFF. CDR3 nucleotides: TGCGCCAGCAGCCAATGGAAGGGGGACAGGGCAAAAACCGGGGAGCTGTTTTTT.

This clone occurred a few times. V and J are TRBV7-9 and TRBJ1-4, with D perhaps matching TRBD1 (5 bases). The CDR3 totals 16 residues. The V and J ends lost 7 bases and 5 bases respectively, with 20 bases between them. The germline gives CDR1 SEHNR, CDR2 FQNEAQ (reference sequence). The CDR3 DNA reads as TGTGCCAGCATGGGGCGGTGGTCCTCTGGGAATGAAAAACTGTTTTTT. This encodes CASMGRWSSGNEKLFF.

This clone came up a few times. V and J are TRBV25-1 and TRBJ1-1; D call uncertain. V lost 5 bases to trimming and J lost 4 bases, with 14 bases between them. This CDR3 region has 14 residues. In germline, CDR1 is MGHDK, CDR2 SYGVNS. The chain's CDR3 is CASSRFGEATEAFF. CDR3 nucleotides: TGTGCCAGCAGTCGGTTTGGTGAGGCCACTGAAGCTTTCTTT.

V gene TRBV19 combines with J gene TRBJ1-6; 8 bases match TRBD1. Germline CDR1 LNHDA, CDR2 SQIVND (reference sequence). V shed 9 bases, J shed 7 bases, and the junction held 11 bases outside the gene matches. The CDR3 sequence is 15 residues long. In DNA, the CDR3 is TGTGCCAGCGCCGGACAGGGATGGGGGAATTCACCCCTCCACTTT. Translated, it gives CASAGQGWGNSPLHF.

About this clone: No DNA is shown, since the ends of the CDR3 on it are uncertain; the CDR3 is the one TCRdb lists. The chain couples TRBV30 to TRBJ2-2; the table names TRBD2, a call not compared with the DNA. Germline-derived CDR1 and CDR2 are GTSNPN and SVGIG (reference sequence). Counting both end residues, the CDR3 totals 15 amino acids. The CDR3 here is CAWTSGGRTPGSCFF.

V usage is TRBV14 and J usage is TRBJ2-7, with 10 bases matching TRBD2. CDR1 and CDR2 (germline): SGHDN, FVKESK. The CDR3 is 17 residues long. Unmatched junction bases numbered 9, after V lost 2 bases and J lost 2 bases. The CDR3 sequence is CASSQTYTAGGPYEQYF. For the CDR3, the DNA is TGTGCCAGCAGCCAAACATACACAGCGGGGGGGCCCTACGAGCAGTACTTC.

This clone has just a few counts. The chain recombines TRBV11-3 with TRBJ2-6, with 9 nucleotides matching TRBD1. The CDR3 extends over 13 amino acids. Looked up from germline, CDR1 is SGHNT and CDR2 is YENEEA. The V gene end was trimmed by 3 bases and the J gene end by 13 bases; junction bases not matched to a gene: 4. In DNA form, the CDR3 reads TGTGCCAGCAGCTTTGCCGGGACAGGGGTCCTGACTTTC. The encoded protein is CASSFAGTGVLTF.

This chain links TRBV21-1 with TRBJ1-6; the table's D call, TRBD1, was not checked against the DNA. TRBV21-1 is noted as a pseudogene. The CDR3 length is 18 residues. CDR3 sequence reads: CASRGAVLHIHHNSPLHF. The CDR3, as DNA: TGTGCCAGCAGGGGCGCTGTGCTACACATACATCATAATTCACCCCTCCACTTT.

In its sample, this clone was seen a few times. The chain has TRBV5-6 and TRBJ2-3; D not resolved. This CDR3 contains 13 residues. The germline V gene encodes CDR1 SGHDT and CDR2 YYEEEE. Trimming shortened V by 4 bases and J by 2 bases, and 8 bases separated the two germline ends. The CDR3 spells CASSTQATDTQYF. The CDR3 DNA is TGTGCCAGCAGCACCCAAGCCACAGATACGCAGTATTTT. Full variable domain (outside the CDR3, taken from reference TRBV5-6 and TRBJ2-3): DAGVTQSPTHLIKTRGQQVTLRCSPKSGHDTVSWYQQALGQGPQFIFQYYEEEERQRGNFPDRFSGHQFPNYSSELNVNALLLGDSALYLCASSTQATDTQYFGPGTRLTVL.

This chain's CDR3 is CASSILRGGQPQHF. In DNA, the CDR3 is TGTGCCAGTAGTATATTAAGGGGCGGTCAGCCCCAGCATTTT. This sequence joins TRBV19 and TRBJ1-5; TRBD1 is a possible D gene (5 bases). Germline values: CDR1 LNHDA, CDR2 SQIVND (reference sequence). This CDR3 has 14 residues. Trimming cost V 2 bases and J 6 bases, with 11 bases left between them.

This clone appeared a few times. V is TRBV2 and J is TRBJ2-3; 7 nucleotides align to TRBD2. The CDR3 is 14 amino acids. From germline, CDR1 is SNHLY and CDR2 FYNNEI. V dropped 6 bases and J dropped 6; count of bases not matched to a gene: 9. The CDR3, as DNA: TGTGCCAGCAGCCCACCAGCGGGGTCGGATACGCAGTATTTT. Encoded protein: CASSPPAGSDTQYF.

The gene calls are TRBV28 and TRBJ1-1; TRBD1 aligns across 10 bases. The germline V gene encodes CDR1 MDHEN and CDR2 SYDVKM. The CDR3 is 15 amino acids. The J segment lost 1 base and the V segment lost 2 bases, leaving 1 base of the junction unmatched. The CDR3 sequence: CASSLGTGANTEAFF. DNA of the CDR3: TGTGCCAGCAGTTTAGGGACAGGGGCGAACACTGAAGCTTTCTTT.

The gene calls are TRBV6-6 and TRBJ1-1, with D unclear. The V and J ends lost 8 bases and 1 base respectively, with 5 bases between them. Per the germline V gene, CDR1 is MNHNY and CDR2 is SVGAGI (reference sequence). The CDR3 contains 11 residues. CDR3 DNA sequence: TGTGCCAGCCGGGGGAACACTGAAGCTTTCTTT. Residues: CASRGNTEAFF.

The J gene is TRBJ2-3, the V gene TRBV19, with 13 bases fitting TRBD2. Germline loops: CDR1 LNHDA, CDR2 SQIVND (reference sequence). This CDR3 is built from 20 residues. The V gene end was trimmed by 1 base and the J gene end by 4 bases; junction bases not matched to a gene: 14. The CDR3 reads CASSIGRTSGGLTPADTQYF. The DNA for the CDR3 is TGTGCCAGTAGTATAGGGCGGACTAGCGGGGGCCTCACGCCGGCAGATACGCAGTATTTT.

As DNA, the CDR3 is TGTGCCAGCAGCACCCGGACAGGAAAGTACGAGCAGTACTTC. It codes for CASSTRTGKYEQYF. This chain connects TRBV11-1 to TRBJ2-7; 7 positions match TRBD1. The germline gives CDR1 SGHAT, CDR2 FQDESV (reference sequence). The V segment lost 5 bases and the J segment 4 bases; nucleotides outside the gene matches: 8. The CDR3 has 14 amino acids. Full variable domain (missing parts from reference TRBV11-1 and TRBJ2-7): EAEVAQSPRYKITEKSQAVAFWCDPISGHATLYWYRQILGQGPELLVQFQDESVVDDSQLPKDRFSAERLKGVDSTLKIQPAELGDSAMYLCASSTRTGKYEQYFGPGTRLTVT.

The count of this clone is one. CDR3 DNA: TGTGCCAGCAGCATGGGACTCTTCACCGGGGAGCTGTTTTTT. This translates into CASSMGLFTGELFF. The chain carries TRBV7-6 and TRBJ2-2; TRBD2 might be the D (6 bases). CDR1 is SGHVS, CDR2 FNYEAQ, per germline. This CDR3 region has 14 residues. V was shortened by 5 bases and J by 4 bases, with 11 bases between the two germline ends.

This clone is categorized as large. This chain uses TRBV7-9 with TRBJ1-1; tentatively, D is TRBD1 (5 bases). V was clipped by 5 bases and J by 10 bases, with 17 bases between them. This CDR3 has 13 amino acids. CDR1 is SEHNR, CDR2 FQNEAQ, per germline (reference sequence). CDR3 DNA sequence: TGTGCCAGCAGCCGGGGGACCGACAAAGGAGCTTTCTTT. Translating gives CASSRGTDKGAFF.